This passage covers 2 T cell receptor beta chains from one sample sequenced in a study of vaccination and CD4 T cells after COVID-19 (dated by TCRdb to between 2022 and 2023). Their specific antigens are unknown. Sample treatment or condition, as interpreted from the label and publication: approximately nine-day PBMC culture with coronavirus spike peptide pools or control peptides (ViraFEST assay). CD4+ T cells from unexposed donors were collected before the COVID-19 pandemic (2011-2018). The library was obtained by PCR. The sample was run on an Illumina iSeq 100. TCR sequencing of DNA from cultured CD4+ T cells used the Oncomine TCR Beta short-read assay at the Johns Hopkins FTIC core. The QIAamp micro DNA kit was used to extract genomic DNA from the cultured CD4+ T cells. TCRdb cleaned the public reads at Q25 with fastp, built clones with MiXCR and kept in-frame beta chains. Entries are consolidated by CDR3 protein sequence, retaining the most common genes and DNA. The sample profile shows some 7,000 distinct CDR3 sequences; around 30% of them were found once. The ten most abundant clones make up approximately 35% of the sample.

The sequenced material came from CD4+ T cells from blood, cultured in vitro. All receptors derive from a human donor in good health.

This chain uses TRBV20-1 with TRBJ1-1; tentative D call: TRBD1 (6 bases). CDR3 length: 13 residues. Germline V lookup: CDR1 DFQATT, CDR2 SNEGSKA (reference sequence). V was trimmed by 5 bases and J by 1 base, leaving 11 bases between them. The CDR3 DNA reads TGCAGTGCTCCTCAGACAGGGAACACTGAAGCTTTCTTT. Protein: CSAPQTGNTEAFF.

This clonotype rates as medium-sized. The V call is TRBV6-1, the J call TRBJ2-7, with D maybe TRBD2 (7 bases). CDR3 length: 13 amino acids. The V end was cut by 8 bases, the J end by 6 bases, with 17 bases between. Germline lookup yields CDR1 MNHNS and CDR2 SASEGT. The CDR3 coding sequence is TGTGCCAGCGGGGGGCAACTAGCGTTCGAGCAGTACTTC. Its protein product is CASGGQLAFEQYF.